This T cell receptor beta chain was documented in a study of post-analysis software for immune sequencing data. Study conclusions and caveats: In patients, about 5 TRBV segments were more frequent than in controls, with TRBV5-6, TRBV5-1 and TRBV20-1 among them.

Turning to this clonotype: Its antigen is unidentified.

Unique molecular identifiers were carried by the TCR beta cDNA libraries. TCRdb itself ran the PCR reads through MiXCR, one entry per CDR3 protein. The table records 750,000 to 900,000 distinct CDR3 sequences, 40% to 55% of them present only once. The V gene's germline CDR1 is SEHNR and CDR2 FQNEAQ (reference sequence). The CDR3 is made up of 16 amino acids. The V end was cut by 3 bases, the J end by 2 bases, with 11 bases between. The V and J genes are TRBV7-9 and TRBJ2-6, with D possibly TRBD1 on 6 matching bases. The sample was blood. The source of this sequence is a girl between 5 and 17 years old with multiple sclerosis. DNA of the CDR3: TGTGCCAGCAGCTTGGCTACAGGGCCTGGGGCCAACGTCCTGACTTTC. It specifies CASSLATGPGANVLTF.